This entry lists 5 T cell receptor beta chains sequenced from one sample in a study of long-term antiretroviral therapy in people with HIV. A v3.0 immunoSEQ assay was performed at survey level. The table came from immunoSEQ multiplex PCR; TCRdb's copy has only in-frame clones and leaves some out. The sample includes 40,000 or so clones, roughly four fifths of them seen just once. Sequencing used unsorted PBMCs, obtained 0.3 years after starting antiretroviral therapy. The origin of the receptors is a man between 18 and 35 years old with HIV.

The J gene is TRBJ1-2, the V gene TRBV19, with 8 positions matching TRBD1. CDR1 is LNHDA, CDR2 SQIVND, per germline (reference sequence). CDR3 length equals 13 residues. V was pared by 5 bases and J by 8 bases, with 7 bases of the junction left unmatched. CDR3 DNA: TGTGCCAGTAGTCCCCAACAGGGGGTCGGCTACACCTTC. Translating gives CASSPQQGVGYTF.

This chain links TRBV5-1 with TRBJ1-4; D not resolved. V was trimmed by 0 bases and J by 8 bases, leaving 14 bases between them. The CDR3 consists of 15 residues. Germline CDR1 reads SGHRS; CDR2 reads YFSETQ. The chain's CDR3 is CASSLATRKGEKLFF. DNA of the CDR3: TGCGCCAGCAGCTTGGCCACACGTAAGGGAGAAAAACTGTTTTTT.

The chain links TRBV27 to TRBJ1-3; perhaps TRBD1 as D (6 bases). Trimming cost V 3 bases and J 4 bases, with 10 bases left between them. Germline CDR1 and CDR2: MNHEY and SMNVEV (reference sequence). The CDR3 consists of 14 residues. CDR3 bases: TGTGCCAGCAGTTTGGGGGCACTGGGAAACACCATATATTTT. It yields the protein CASSLGALGNTIYF.

CDR3 protein: CASSLLGTSEETQYF. CDR3 DNA: TGCGCCAGCAGTTTGCTGGGGACTAGTGAAGAGACCCAGTACTTC. The chain has TRBV5-1 and TRBJ2-5, with 8 positions matching TRBD2. This CDR3 region has 15 residues. The V gene end was trimmed by 5 bases and the J gene end by 3 bases; junction bases not matched to a gene: 9. The germline V gene encodes CDR1 SGHRS and CDR2 YFSETQ.

V gene TRBV9 combines with J gene TRBJ2-3, with D maybe TRBD2 (6 bases). Trimming left V 5 bases short and J 3 bases short, with 16 bases between. Germline CDR1 is SGDLS and CDR2 is YYNGEE. CDR3 size: 15 residues. The chain's CDR3 is CASSFRDSPTDTQYF. In nucleotides, the CDR3 is TGTGCCAGCAGTTTCCGGGACTCCCCAACAGATACGCAGTATTTT.